Sequencing of this T cell receptor beta chain was carried out in a study of Ad26.COV2.S vaccination and SARS-CoV-2 variants. Study-wide context: Ad26.COV2.S given intramuscularly, once or twice 56 days apart.

This clone has more than one count but fewer than ten. Using immunoSEQ multiplex PCR, the repertoire was profiled, and TCRdb retains in-frame clones only, with some absent. The sample shows 440,000 or so clones, 90% of them seen only once. The CDR3 is made up of 12 amino acids. Germline loops: CDR1 SGHRS, CDR2 YFSETQ. V was clipped by 5 bases and J by 2 bases, with 7 bases between them. Sample treatment: 15 to 20 received Ad26.COV2.S at low or high dose, single or two shots; about 5 received placebo; per-sample allocation not given. Collection of samples fell on day 63 after the first vaccine or placebo injection.

The gene calls are TRBV5-1 and TRBJ1-1, with D unresolved. This clonotype was sampled from a person between 18 and 65 years old who received the Ad26.COV2.S COVID-19 vaccine or a placebo. The sample was peripheral blood, taken in a trial of Ad26.COV2.S vaccine versus placebo. CDR3 sequence reads: CASSKPNTEAFF. Here the CDR3 DNA reads TGCGCCAGCAGTAAGCCTAACACTGAAGCTTTCTTT.